Listed here is a single T cell receptor (beta chain). Its antigen is still unknown. The CDR3 sequence is 13 residues long. The germline CDR1 and CDR2 sequences are SQVTM and ANQGSEA. V gave up 1 base and J gave up 3 bases, with 7 bases separating them. This record belongs to a study of cytomegalovirus exposure and HLA in healthy donors. It was with 60 Vbeta and 13 Jbeta primers that the PCR ran. Some clones are missing from TCRdb's copy, which holds only in-frame ones; the method was immunoSEQ multiplex PCR. This sample yields around 190,000 clones, of which 70% to 90% are seen a single time; about 2.5% belongs to the top ten. Broader study findings: A highly shared variant cluster was judged a likely technical artifact.

The sequence was obtained from a woman aged 45-65 years in good health and CMV-seronegative. The gene calls are TRBV29-1 and TRBJ2-1; TRBD2 might be the D (5 bases). Sequencing was carried out using PBMCs. The CDR3 spells CSVEGRLYNEQFF. CDR3 DNA sequence: TGCAGCGTTGAAGGGAGGCTCTACAATGAGCAGTTCTTC.